Listed here are 9 T cell receptor beta chains from one sample, sequenced in a study of shared clonotypes between healthy human individuals. Data came from immunoSEQ multiplex PCR; TCRdb stores just in-frame clones and leaves some out. This table has 300,000 to 400,000 clones, roughly 80% appearing once. Input material: memory CD4+ T cells sorted from blood. Regarding subset: CD45RA-negative fraction. These receptor sequences come from a man aged 30 to 39 in good health.

The chain couples TRBV7-8 to TRBJ2-1; D not certain. The CDR3 runs to 14 residues. Trimming took 3 bases from V and 4 from J, leaving 10 bases between them. The germline gives CDR1 SGHVS, CDR2 FQNEAQ. This CDR3 reads CASSFPAAYNEQFF. The DNA for the CDR3 is TGTGCCAGCAGCTTCCCAGCAGCTTACAATGAGCAGTTCTTC.

The rearrangement uses TRBV29-1 and TRBJ1-1, with 9 bases aligning to TRBD1. The ends lost 2 bases at V and 3 bases at J; junction bases unmatched: 1. Germline-derived CDR1 and CDR2 are SQVTM and ANQGSEA. This CDR3 is built from 13 residues. DNA for the CDR3: TGCAGCGTTGAAACAGGGGGCTACACTGAAGCTTTCTTT. It encodes CSVETGGYTEAFF.

The V and J genes are TRBV5-4 and TRBJ2-5, with 10 bases aligning to TRBD1. The CDR3 totals 13 residues. Germline trimming cut 3 bases from V and 14 bases from J; bases unmatched to any gene: 10. The germline V gene has CDR1 SGHNT and CDR2 YYREEE (reference sequence). CDR3 in amino acids: CASSSGQGRLRYF. In nucleotides, the CDR3 is TGTGCCAGCAGCTCGGGACAGGGGAGGTTAAGATACTTC.

The chain employs TRBV5-6 and TRBJ1-5; weak D call: TRBD1 (5 bases). Germline assignment: CDR1 SGHDT and CDR2 YYEEEE. V was pared by 5 bases and J by 2 bases, with 17 bases between. This CDR3 has 16 residues. CDR3 loop: CASSVDSGSGNQPQHF. Here the CDR3 DNA reads TGTGCCAGCAGTGTTGACAGTGGGTCGGGCAATCAGCCCCAGCATTTT. Full variable domain (outside the CDR3, taken from reference TRBV5-6 and TRBJ1-5): DAGVTQSPTHLIKTRGQQVTLRCSPKSGHDTVSWYQQALGQGPQFIFQYYEEEERQRGNFPDRFSGHQFPNYSSELNVNALLLGDSALYLCASSVDSGSGNQPQHFGDGTRLSIL.

This clone appeared a single time. V and J are TRBV6-1 and TRBJ1-5; D is unresolved. CDR1 is MNHNS, CDR2 SASEGT, per germline. The CDR3 length is 13 residues. V was trimmed by 7 bases and J by 5 bases, leaving 12 bases between them. CDR3 amino acids: CASKPGGHQPQHF. CDR3 coding DNA: TGTGCCAGCAAGCCCGGAGGGCATCAGCCCCAGCATTTT.

The CDR3 nucleotides are TGTGCCAGCAGCTTGGCCAGGCAGGGGCTCACAGATACGCAGTATTTT. Protein sequence: CASSLARQGLTDTQYF. The V and J genes are TRBV5-4 and TRBJ2-3, with D possibly matching TRBD1 (6 bases). Germline CDR1 reads SGHNT; CDR2 reads YYREEE (reference sequence). The V end was cut by 0 bases, the J end by 2 bases, with 13 bases between. This CDR3 has 16 residues.

V is TRBV28 and J is TRBJ2-7; 7 bases are a match to TRBD2. There are 18 residues in the CDR3. J gave up 0 bases and V 5 bases, and 16 bases lay outside the gene matches. Germline values: CDR1 MDHEN, CDR2 SYDVKM. DNA of the CDR3: TGTGCCAGCAGTCCCCCCCTAGACGCGGGAGCCCCCTCCTACGAGCAGTACTTC. Its translation is CASSPPLDAGAPSYEQYF.

The chain has TRBV5-1 and TRBJ2-3; 7 bases fit TRBD2. This CDR3 has 17 residues. Germline V gene lookup returns CDR1 SGHRS and CDR2 YFSETQ. V was clipped by 3 bases and J by 0 bases; unmatched bases: 10. The CDR3 protein is CASSSWTSELSTDTQYF. In DNA form, the CDR3 reads TGCGCCAGCAGCTCCTGGACTAGTGAACTTAGCACAGATACGCAGTATTTT. The variable domain in full, with the rest retrieved from reference TRBV5-1 and TRBJ2-3, is KAGVTQTPRYLIKTRGQQVTLSCSPISGHRSVSWYQQTPGQGLQFLFEYFSETQRNKGNFPGRFSGRQFSNSRSEMNVSTLELGDSALYLCASSSWTSELSTDTQYFGPGTRLTVL.

As concerns this clone: A single base separates this from a much larger clone, so it may be a read error. The rearrangement joins TRBV7-3 to TRBJ2-1, with D unresolved. The CDR3 spans 14 residues. The V end lost 5 bases, the J end lost 5 bases, and 13 bases lay between the germline ends. Germline V CDR1 and CDR2: SGHTA, FQGTGA. The CDR3 loop reads CASSEGPTHNEQFF. CDR3 DNA: TGTGCCAGCAGCGAAGGACCTACCCACAATGAGCAGTTCTTC.